A single T cell receptor beta chain is shown here with its context. Its specificity is unknown. This sample was included in a study of radiotherapy plus CTLA-4 blockade in lung cancer. About the research overall: Objective response was observed in 18% of patients, and disease control in roughly 33%.

Study outcomes and limitations: The study found tumor-derived TCR clones expanded in blood after radiotherapy plus ipilimumab.

TCRdb keeps only in-frame clones here, not all; method: immunoSEQ multiplex PCR. In the table there are about 90,000 clones, about 85% of which are singletons. Unmatched junction bases numbered 2, after V lost 5 bases and J lost 4 bases. Germline loops: CDR1 SGHVS, CDR2 FNYEAQ. The CDR3 spans 14 residues. The input for sequencing was peripheral blood, taken from a patient treated with radiotherapy plus ipilimumab. This clonotype was obtained from a human donor with non-small cell lung cancer that progressed on radiotherapy plus ipilimumab. The chain employs TRBV7-6 and TRBJ2-5; 12 bases are shared with TRBD2. CDR3 amino acids: CASSPGLAGETQYF. The CDR3 nucleotides read TGTGCCAGCAGCCCGGGACTAGCGGGAGAGACCCAGTACTTC.